This T cell receptor (beta chain) was sequenced for a study of beta chain features in type 1 diabetes. This clone was counted a few times. Antigen: not known. Study results and limitations: Lower insertion and higher deletion counts appeared at VDJ junctions in type 1 diabetes patients.

Expressed TCRB transcripts were sequenced because the entire RNA isolate underwent reverse transcription. Assay used: immunoSEQ multiplex PCR; TCRdb lists only in-frame clones, some missing. The sample consists of around 140,000 clones, more than 9% of them appearing once. Trimming stripped 3 bases from V and 2 bases from J, with 3 bases between. The CDR3 has 12 amino acids. Looked up from germline, CDR1 is ENHRY and CDR2 is SYGVKD. Sorted populations all exceeded 98% purity. Sequencing was carried out using naive CD4+ T cells from blood. The chain recombines TRBV10-3 with TRBJ2-3, with D unresolved. The source of this sequence is a man aged 18-30 years in good health. The CDR3 DNA reads as TGTGCCATCAGTGACTACACAGATACGCAGTATTTT. Its protein is CAISDYTDTQYF.